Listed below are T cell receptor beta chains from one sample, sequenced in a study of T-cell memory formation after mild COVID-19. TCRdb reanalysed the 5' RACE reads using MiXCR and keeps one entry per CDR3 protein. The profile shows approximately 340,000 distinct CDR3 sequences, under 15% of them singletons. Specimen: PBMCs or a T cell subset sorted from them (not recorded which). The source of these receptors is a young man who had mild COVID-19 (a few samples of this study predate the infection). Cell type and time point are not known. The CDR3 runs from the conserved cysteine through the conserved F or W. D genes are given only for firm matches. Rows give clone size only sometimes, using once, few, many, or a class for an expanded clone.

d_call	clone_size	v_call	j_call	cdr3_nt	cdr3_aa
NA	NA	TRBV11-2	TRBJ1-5	TGTGCCAGCAGCTTAGGCACAGGCTTGTATAGCAATCAGCCCCAGCATTTT	CASSLGTGLYSNQPQHF
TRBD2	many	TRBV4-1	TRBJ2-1	TGCGCCAGCAGGAGGCTAGCGGGACTCAATGAGCAGTTCTTC	CASRRLAGLNEQFF
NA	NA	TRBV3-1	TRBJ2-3	TGTGCCAGCAGCCACTTCGCGGGGACCGCAGATACGCAGTATTTT	CASSHFAGTADTQYF
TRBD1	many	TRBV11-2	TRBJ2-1	TGTGCCAGCAGCTGGGACAGCTACAATGAGCAGTTCTTC	CASSWDSYNEQFF
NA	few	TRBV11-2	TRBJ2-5	TGTGCCAGCAGCCTGACTAGTTTTGGCGGAGAGACCCAGTACTTC	CASSLTSFGGETQYF
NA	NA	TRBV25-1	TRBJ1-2	TGTGCCAGCCGGGGAGTTGGCTACACCTTC	CASRGVGYTF
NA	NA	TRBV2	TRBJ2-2	TGTGCCAGCAGTGAAGCGTGGAGCCCTGGTGGGGAGCTGTTTTTT	CASSEAWSPGGELFF
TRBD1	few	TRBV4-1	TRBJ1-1	TGCGCCAGCAGCCGTGGACAGGTCAATATGAACACTGAAGCTTTCTTT	CASSRGQVNMNTEAFF
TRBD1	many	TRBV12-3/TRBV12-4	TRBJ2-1	TGTGCCAGCAGCCATAACCGGGGACAGGCGGGTCCGACGGTCTTC	CASSHNRGQAGPTVF
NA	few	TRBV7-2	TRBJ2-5	TGTGCCAGCAGCCCGAGGTGGCAAGAGACCCAGTACTTC	CASSPRWQETQYF
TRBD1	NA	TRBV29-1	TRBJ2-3	TGCAGCGTTGATCTGGCAGGGGGCGCATCAAAGGCCGATACGCAGTATTTT	CSVDLAGGASKADTQYF
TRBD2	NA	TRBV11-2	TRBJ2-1	TGTGCCAGCAGCTCCGCTAGCGGGGGGGCCAGGGAGCAGTTCTTC	CASSSASGGAREQFF